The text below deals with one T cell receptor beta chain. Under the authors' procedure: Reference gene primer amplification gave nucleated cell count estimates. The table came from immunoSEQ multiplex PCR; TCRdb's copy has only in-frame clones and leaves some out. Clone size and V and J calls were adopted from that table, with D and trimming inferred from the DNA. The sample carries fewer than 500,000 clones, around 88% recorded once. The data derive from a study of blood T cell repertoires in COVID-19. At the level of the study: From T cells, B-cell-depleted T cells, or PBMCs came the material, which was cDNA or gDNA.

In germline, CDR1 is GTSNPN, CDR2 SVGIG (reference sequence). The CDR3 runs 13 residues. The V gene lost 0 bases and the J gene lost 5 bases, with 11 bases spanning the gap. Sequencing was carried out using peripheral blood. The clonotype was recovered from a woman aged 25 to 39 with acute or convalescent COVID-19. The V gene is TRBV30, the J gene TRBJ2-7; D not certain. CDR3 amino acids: CAWSVLPPNEQYF. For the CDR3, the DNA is TGTGCCTGGAGTGTACTCCCTCCAAACGAGCAGTACTTC. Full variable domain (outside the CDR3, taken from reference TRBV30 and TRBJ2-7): SQTIHQWPATLVQPVGSPLSLECTVEGTSNPNLYWYRQAAGRGLQLLFYSVGIGQISSEVPQNLSASRPQDRQFILSSKKLLLSDSGFYLCAWSVLPPNEQYFGPGTRLTVT.